A selection of T cell receptor beta chains follows, all from one sample in a study of cytomegalovirus exposure and HLA in healthy donors. This table comes from immunoSEQ multiplex PCR, and its TCRdb copy is limited to in-frame clones, with some not included. The sample holds around 120,000 clones; about 81% are singletons and the top ten take roughly 9.3%. The sequencing sample was made of PBMCs. The receptors were gathered from a woman aged 45 to 65 in good health and CMV-seropositive. The CDR3 runs from the conserved cysteine through the conserved F or W. D genes are given only for firm matches. Clone sizes are given selectively: once, few, many, or a class where the clone is expanded.

.	TRBV15	TRBJ2-7	TRBD1	CATSRGQGVSYEQYF	TGTGCCACCAGCAGAGGGCAGGGGGTCTCCTACGAGCAGTACTTC
.	TRBV6-5	TRBJ1-1	TRBD1	CASSSGGINTEAFF	TGTGCCAGCAGTTCAGGGGGTATAAACACTGAAGCTTTCTTT
.	TRBV4-2	TRBJ2-7	TRBD2	CASSQATSGGYEQYF	TGTGCCAGCAGCCAGGCTACTAGCGGGGGCTACGAGCAGTACTTC
.	TRBV11-3	TRBJ2-3	TRBD2	CASSFGTSEGDTQYF	TGTGCCAGCAGCTTCGGGACTAGCGAAGGAGATACGCAGTATTTT
.	TRBV19	TRBJ2-2	TRBD2	CASKLAGGTGELFF	TGTGCCTCGAAACTAGCGGGGGGAACCGGGGAGCTGTTTTTT
.	TRBV5-4	TRBJ2-1	.	CASSSKRDFHNEQFF	TGTGCCAGCAGCTCAAAAAGGGACTTCCACAATGAGCAGTTCTTC
.	TRBV4-1	TRBJ1-4	TRBD1	CASSQIRGALGKLFF	TGCGCCAGCAGCCAAATCAGGGGGGCGCTGGGAAAACTGTTTTTT
.	TRBV30	TRBJ2-7	TRBD2	CAWSLLAGVSEQYF	TGTGCCTGGAGTCTACTAGCGGGAGTTAGCGAGCAGTACTTC
.	TRBV4-1	TRBJ2-5	.	CASSHFGGRGKETQYF	TGCGCCAGCAGCCACTTCGGGGGACGGGGGAAAGAGACCCAGTACTTC
once	TRBV30	TRBJ1-2	.	CAWRGVSRRGNGYTF	TGTGCCTGGAGAGGGGTCTCGCGGCGCGGAAATGGCTACACCTTC
.	TRBV29-1	TRBJ2-7	TRBD1	CSVEGDRDYSEQYF	TGCAGCGTTGAAGGGGACAGGGACTATAGCGAGCAGTACTTC
.	TRBV5-5	TRBJ2-6	.	CASSYTGISGANVLTF	TGTGCCAGCAGCTATACAGGGATCTCTGGGGCCAACGTCCTGACTTTC
.	TRBV5-4	TRBJ1-1	.	CASSPGTYTGLNTEAFF	TGTGCCAGCAGCCCAGGTACGTATACAGGGCTGAACACTGAAGCTTTCTTT
.	TRBV10-3	TRBJ1-1	.	CAISESVGGGRNTEAFF	TGTGCCATCAGTGAGTCTGTTGGGGGGGGACGGAACACTGAAGCTTTCTTT
once	TRBV18	TRBJ2-2	TRBD2	CASSPLRAGDGSTGELFF	TGTGCCAGCTCACCACTTCGAGCGGGAGATGGTAGCACCGGGGAGCTGTTTTTT
.	TRBV4-1	TRBJ2-7	TRBD1	CASSQASGTGASYEQYF	TGCGCCAGCAGCCAAGCGTCGGGGACAGGTGCCTCCTACGAGCAGTACTTC
.	TRBV14	TRBJ1-1	.	CASSLDSGSQNTEAFF	TGTGCCAGCAGCCTAGACTCCGGGAGCCAGAACACTGAAGCTTTCTTT
.	TRBV9	TRBJ2-7	TRBD1	CASSVVGQGDEQYF	TGTGCCAGCAGCGTAGTGGGACAGGGGGACGAGCAGTACTTC
once	TRBV4-2	TRBJ2-3	.	CASSVGSGKLTADTQYF	TGTGCCAGCAGCGTCGGTTCGGGGAAGCTCACGGCAGATACGCAGTATTTT
.	TRBV6-1	TRBJ1-2	.	CASSWGGEGYGYTF	TGTGCCAGCAGCTGGGGGGGGGAAGGCTATGGCTACACCTTC
.	TRBV7-9	TRBJ2-5	.	CASSLRQGGTQYF	TGTGCCAGCAGCTTACGGCAGGGAGGCACCCAGTACTTC
.	TRBV20-1	TRBJ1-4	.	CSAGSHEKLFF	TGCAGTGCTGGTAGCCATGAAAAACTGTTTTTT
once	TRBV5-4	TRBJ1-4	.	CASSFGQGPEKLFF	TGTGCCAGCAGCTTTGGTCAGGGTCCCGAAAAACTGTTTTTT
.	TRBV27	TRBJ2-1	.	CASSHRSYNEQFF	TGTGCCAGCAGTCATCGGAGTTACAATGAGCAGTTCTTC
.	TRBV10-3	TRBJ2-2	TRBD2	CAISARTSGSGTGELFF	TGTGCCATCAGTGCCCGTACTAGCGGGAGTGGCACCGGGGAGCTGTTTTTT
.	TRBV7-2	TRBJ1-6	.	CASRFQNYNSPLHF	TGTGCCAGCAGATTCCAGAATTATAATTCACCCCTCCACTTT
.	TRBV19	TRBJ2-7	TRBD2	CASSLREGAYEQYF	TGTGCCAGTAGTTTGCGGGAGGGTGCCTACGAGCAGTACTTC
.	TRBV30	TRBJ2-1	TRBD2	CAYRVGLTSYNEQFF	TGTGCCTACAGAGTGGGACTAACCTCCTACAATGAGCAGTTCTTC
.	TRBV5-8	TRBJ2-7	.	CASSFSGHSMEQYF	TGTGCCAGCAGCTTTTCGGGACATTCAATGGAGCAGTACTTC
.	TRBV7-2	TRBJ1-1	TRBD1	CASSFLDRGEEAFF	TGTGCCAGCAGCTTTCTGGACAGGGGCGAGGAAGCTTTCTTT
.	TRBV19	TRBJ2-6	TRBD2	CASSINGGSGANVLTF	TGTGCCAGTAGTATTAACGGGGGGTCTGGGGCCAACGTCCTGACTTTC
.	TRBV7-9	TRBJ2-7	.	CASSLSGVTYEQYF	TGTGCCAGCAGCTTATCCGGGGTGACCTACGAGCAGTACTTC
.	TRBV7-9	TRBJ2-1	TRBD1	CASSFLRTGSYNEQFF	TGTGCCAGCAGCTTTCTCCGGACAGGCTCCTACAATGAGCAGTTCTTC
.	TRBV19	TRBJ1-4	.	CASNSPYEKLFF	TGTGCCAGTAATAGCCCTTATGAAAAACTGTTTTTT
.	TRBV20-1	TRBJ1-1	.	CSAPLGWAFF	TGCAGTGCCCCCCTCGGGTGGGCTTTCTTT
.	TRBV30	TRBJ1-2	TRBD1	CAWPRAWTGGYGYTF	TGTGCCTGGCCCCGGGCTTGGACAGGGGGCTATGGCTACACCTTC